The clone carrying this T cell receptor (beta chain) came up once. This sample was taken from a study of blood T cell repertoires in COVID-19. The repertoire was sequenced with immunoSEQ multiplex PCR; TCRdb's copy has only in-frame clones and lacks some. The sample records under 150,000 clones, approximately 83% being singletons. The germline gives CDR1 SGDLS, CDR2 YYNGEE. Trimming stripped 0 bases from V and 0 bases from J, with 13 bases between. The CDR3 has 17 residues. The source of this sequence is a man aged 40-55 years with active or convalescent COVID-19. The rearrangement links TRBV9 to TRBJ1-3, with a tentative D call TRBD1 (5 bases). The sequenced sample was peripheral blood. The CDR3 region has the DNA TGTGCCAGCAGCGTAGAGGTTGGGGCCCACTCTGGAAACACCATATATTTT. Protein sequence: CASSVEVGAHSGNTIYF.